At least ten counts were recorded for the clone carrying this TCR beta chain. As it was prepared, the TCRbeta library received unique molecular identifiers. One entry per CDR3 protein, called by TCRdb with MiXCR from the PCR reads. The sample lists hundreds of thousands of distinct CDR3 sequences, around a sixth occurring once. The data were taken from a study of T-cell reconstitution after alpha-beta-depleted transplantation in children. This CDR3 is 14 amino acids long. J was trimmed by 5 bases and V by 4 bases; bases with no gene match: 9. Per germline, CDR1 SQVTM and CDR2 ANQGSEA. This chain uses TRBV29-1 with TRBJ2-3; 7 nucleotides match TRBD2. The TCR was taken from a human donor who donated a stem cell graft to a child with acute myeloid leukemia. The sample here was PBMCs from the stem cell graft donor, taken from the stem cell graft. DNA of the CDR3: TGCAGCGTTGGGGAGGGGCCAGCGGAAGATACGCAGTATTTT. This translates into CSVGEGPAEDTQYF.